This TCR beta chain appears in the sequencing data of a study of identical twins. This clonotype was found a few times. One entry per CDR3 protein, called by TCRdb with MiXCR from the 5' RACE reads. The sample comprises over 600,000 distinct CDR3 sequences, about 20% of which are singletons, and around 4.4% rests with the top ten. CDR3 size: 13 residues. The J segment lost 7 bases and the V segment lost 10 bases, leaving 12 bases of the junction unmatched. Germline CDR1 LNHDA, CDR2 SQIVND (reference sequence). The sample was also reused in another study, on T cells expressing NK-cell markers.

This sequence joins TRBV19 and TRBJ1-1; 7 bases agree with TRBD1. The sequencing sample was made of PBMCs. This TCR was sampled from a woman younger than 30 in good health. The CDR3 nucleotides are TGTGCCACCCACGCCAGGGGGTATGGTGAAGCTTTCTTT. Protein sequence: CATHARGYGEAFF. The whole variable domain, remainder taken from reference TRBV19 and TRBJ1-1, is DGGITQSPKYLFRKEGQNVTLSCEQNLNHDAMYWYRQDPGQGLRLIYYSQIVNDFQKGDIAEGYSVSREKKESFPLTVTSAQKNPTAFYLCATHARGYGEAFFGQGTRLTVV.